A selection of T cell receptor beta chains follows, all from one sample in a study of cytomegalovirus exposure and HLA in healthy donors. Repertoires were generated with immunoSEQ multiplex PCR, while TCRdb's copy carries only in-frame clones and drops some. The listing contains roughly 65,000 clones. Sequenced: PBMCs. The receptors shown here come from a boy younger than 18 in good health and CMV-seronegative. Each CDR3 is given with its conserved first and last residue. Each record gives: J gene, D gene, V gene, CDR3 length, CDR3 protein, CDR3 DNA. The D gene is left open where the match is weak.

J gene: TRBJ2-3; D gene: NA; V gene: TRBV9; CDR3 length: 16; CDR3 protein: CASSVGGGASTDTQYF; CDR3 DNA: TGTGCCAGCAGCGTAGGGGGCGGGGCAAGCACAGATACGCAGTATTTT
J gene: TRBJ1-4; D gene: TRBD1; V gene: TRBV7-2; CDR3 length: 15; CDR3 protein: CASKTRGTVNEKLFF; CDR3 DNA: TGTGCCAGCAAAACCCGGGGGACAGTGAATGAAAAACTGTTTTTT
J gene: TRBJ2-3; D gene: NA; V gene: TRBV27; CDR3 length: 15; CDR3 protein: CASSLRTASTDTQYF; CDR3 DNA: TGTGCCAGCAGTTTAAGGACAGCTAGCACAGATACGCAGTATTTT
J gene: TRBJ1-6; D gene: NA; V gene: TRBV4-3; CDR3 length: 18; CDR3 protein: CASSQERTRPTLNSPLHF; CDR3 DNA: TGCGCCAGCAGCCAAGAAAGGACAAGGCCTACTTTAAATTCACCCCTCCACTTT
J gene: TRBJ2-3; D gene: TRBD2; V gene: TRBV7-2; CDR3 length: 15; CDR3 protein: CASSSGLAGGDTQYF; CDR3 DNA: TGTGCCAGCAGTTCGGGACTAGCAGGAGGAGATACGCAGTATTTT
J gene: TRBJ2-7; D gene: TRBD1; V gene: TRBV15; CDR3 length: 16; CDR3 protein: CATSRDQTGANSEQYF; CDR3 DNA: TGTGCCACCAGCAGAGATCAGACAGGGGCGAACTCCGAGCAGTACTTC
J gene: TRBJ2-7; D gene: NA; V gene: TRBV6-5; CDR3 length: 15; CDR3 protein: CASSYYYAEFYEQYF; CDR3 DNA: TGTGCCAGCAGTTACTATTACGCTGAGTTTTACGAGCAGTACTTC
J gene: TRBJ2-1; D gene: NA; V gene: TRBV14; CDR3 length: 15; CDR3 protein: CASSQTPNSYNEQFF; CDR3 DNA: TGTGCCAGCAGTCAAACTCCTAACTCCTACAATGAGCAGTTCTTC
J gene: TRBJ1-1; D gene: NA; V gene: TRBV30; CDR3 length: 19; CDR3 protein: CAWSSVDVLGGTMNTEAFF; CDR3 DNA: TGTGCCTGGAGTTCAGTGGACGTCCTCGGAGGTACGATGAACACTGAAGCTTTCTTT
J gene: TRBJ2-5; D gene: NA; V gene: TRBV19; CDR3 length: 14; CDR3 protein: CASRPRTEQETQYF; CDR3 DNA: TGTGCCAGTAGACCCCGGACAGAGCAAGAGACCCAGTACTTC
J gene: TRBJ1-2; D gene: TRBD1; V gene: TRBV5-1; CDR3 length: 14; CDR3 protein: CASSPGQLNYGYTF; CDR3 DNA: TGCGCCAGCAGCCCGGGACAGCTTAACTATGGCTACACCTTC
J gene: TRBJ1-1; D gene: NA; V gene: TRBV9; CDR3 length: 13; CDR3 protein: CASTRFRGTEAFF; CDR3 DNA: TGTGCCAGCACCCGCTTCAGGGGCACTGAAGCTTTCTTT
J gene: TRBJ1-1; D gene: TRBD1; V gene: TRBV18; CDR3 length: 15; CDR3 protein: CASSPRQGMNTEAFF; CDR3 DNA: TGTGCCAGCTCACCCCGACAGGGAATGAACACTGAAGCTTTCTTT
J gene: TRBJ1-4; D gene: NA; V gene: TRBV19; CDR3 length: 16; CDR3 protein: CATRLPLGVSNEKLFF; CDR3 DNA: TGTGCCACCCGGTTGCCACTCGGGGTGTCTAATGAAAAACTGTTTTTT
J gene: TRBJ1-2; D gene: NA; V gene: TRBV5-1; CDR3 length: 15; CDR3 protein: CASSLDGQALYGYTF; CDR3 DNA: TGCGCCAGCAGCTTGGATGGTCAGGCCCTCTATGGCTACACCTTC
J gene: TRBJ1-1; D gene: NA; V gene: TRBV28; CDR3 length: 15; CDR3 protein: CASSPLGAVNTEAFF; CDR3 DNA: TGTGCCAGCAGTCCTCTAGGAGCCGTGAACACTGAAGCTTTCTTT
J gene: TRBJ2-3; D gene: NA; V gene: TRBV27; CDR3 length: 11; CDR3 protein: CASSLADTQYF; CDR3 DNA: TGTGCCAGCAGTTTGGCCGATACGCAGTATTTT
J gene: TRBJ1-2; D gene: TRBD1; V gene: TRBV29-1; CDR3 length: 14; CDR3 protein: CSVEDLDRGRGYTF; CDR3 DNA: TGCAGCGTTGAAGATTTGGACAGGGGCCGAGGCTACACCTTC
J gene: TRBJ1-1; D gene: TRBD1; V gene: TRBV11-3; CDR3 length: 13; CDR3 protein: CASSSDGQVEAFF; CDR3 DNA: TGTGCCAGCAGCTCCGACGGACAGGTTGAAGCTTTCTTT
J gene: TRBJ1-1; D gene: NA; V gene: TRBV7-2; CDR3 length: 15; CDR3 protein: CASSLDSWRGTEAFF; CDR3 DNA: TGTGCCAGCAGCTTAGACTCGTGGCGCGGCACTGAAGCTTTCTTT
J gene: TRBJ1-1; D gene: NA; V gene: TRBV4-3; CDR3 length: 14; CDR3 protein: CASSQEGIQGEAFF; CDR3 DNA: TGCGCCAGCAGCCAAGAAGGAATCCAGGGTGAAGCTTTCTTT
J gene: TRBJ2-3; D gene: TRBD2; V gene: TRBV29-1; CDR3 length: 14; CDR3 protein: CSVWTSGGADTQYF; CDR3 DNA: TGCAGCGTCTGGACTAGCGGGGGGGCAGATACGCAGTATTTT
J gene: TRBJ2-2; D gene: NA; V gene: TRBV10-3; CDR3 length: 18; CDR3 protein: CATLRTRTGISNTGELFF; CDR3 DNA: TGTGCCACCCTGAGAACGAGGACTGGCATCTCGAACACCGGGGAGCTGTTTTTT
J gene: TRBJ1-4; D gene: NA; V gene: TRBV5-1; CDR3 length: 15; CDR3 protein: CASSSGQLENEKLFF; CDR3 DNA: TGCGCCAGCAGCAGTGGACAGCTAGAAAATGAAAAACTGTTTTTT
J gene: TRBJ2-7; D gene: TRBD2; V gene: TRBV11-2; CDR3 length: 17; CDR3 protein: CASSDRGTSGSAYEQYF; CDR3 DNA: TGTGCCAGCAGCGATAGGGGGACTAGCGGCTCGGCCTACGAGCAGTACTTC